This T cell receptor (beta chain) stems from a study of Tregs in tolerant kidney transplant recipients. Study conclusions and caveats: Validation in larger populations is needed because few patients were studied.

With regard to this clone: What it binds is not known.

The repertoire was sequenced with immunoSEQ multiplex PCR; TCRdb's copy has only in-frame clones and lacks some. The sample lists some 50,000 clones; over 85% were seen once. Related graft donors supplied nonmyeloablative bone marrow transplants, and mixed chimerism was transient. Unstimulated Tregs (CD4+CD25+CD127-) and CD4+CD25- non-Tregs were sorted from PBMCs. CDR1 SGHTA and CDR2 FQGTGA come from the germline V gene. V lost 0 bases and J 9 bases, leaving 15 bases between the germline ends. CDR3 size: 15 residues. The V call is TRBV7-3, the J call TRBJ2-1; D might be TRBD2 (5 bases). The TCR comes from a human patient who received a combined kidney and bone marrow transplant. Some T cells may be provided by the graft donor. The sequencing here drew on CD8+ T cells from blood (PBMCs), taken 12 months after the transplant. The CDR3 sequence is CASSLTRTSGGEQFF. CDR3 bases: TGTGCCAGCAGCTTAACTAGGACCAGCGGCGGTGAGCAGTTCTTC. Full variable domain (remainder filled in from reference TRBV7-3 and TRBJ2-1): GAGVSQTPSNKVTEKGKYVELRCDPISGHTALYWYRQSLGQGPEFLIYFQGTGAADDSGLPNDRFFAVRPEGSVSTLKIQRTERGDSAVYLCASSLTRTSGGEQFFGPGTRLTVL.